In this sample, the clone carrying this TCR beta chain turned up once. The antigen remains unidentified. In germline, CDR1 is SGHVS, CDR2 FNYEAQ. This CDR3 spans 15 amino acids. Between the trimmed V and J ends, which lost 1 base and 6 bases, there was a span of 13 bases. It was through 5'RACE template switching that TCR cDNA was made, with a universal primer site and UMIs added. In TCRdb, the 5' RACE reads were re-called with MiXCR into one record per CDR3 protein. Of some 68,000 distinct CDR3 sequences in the sample, approximately 7% were seen once. The sample comes from a study of T cells after yellow fever vaccination. Whole-study findings and limits: Overlap between CD4 and CD8 compartments was detected for a small share of clonotypes. At 95% to 97% for CD4 and 70% to 90% for CD8, most primary-vaccination clones showed up again after the booster. Repertoires obtained by FACS sorting could include abundant clonotypes that entered as contaminants from the bulk population.

V usage is TRBV7-6 and J usage is TRBJ1-5, with D unclear. The specimen comprised CD8+ T cells sorted from PBMCs, sampled roughly seven weeks after the first yellow fever vaccination. The clonotype originates from a man younger than 35 who received the YFV17D yellow fever vaccine. The CDR3 sequence: CASSLETGSIQPQHF. The CDR3, as DNA: TGTGCCAGCAGCTTAGAAACGGGATCCATTCAGCCCCAGCATTTT.